This T cell receptor (beta chain) emerged from a study of beta chain features in type 1 diabetes. Overall study: Patients were similar to healthy donors in age and gender (as well as in cell yields). All samples yielded 107,917,701 examined sorted cells.

One heparinised blood draw, averaging approximately 120 mL, came from each donor. This clone was counted between two and nine times. Its antigen is still unknown. Findings and limits, study-wide: The study found moderately but significantly shorter TCRB CDR3s in all four CD4+ subsets of Type 1 diabetes patients. The analysis here could not establish whether HLA type shapes TCRB rearrangement.

The isolated RNA, all of it, was reverse transcribed, so expressed TCRB transcripts were what got sequenced. Repertoires were generated with immunoSEQ multiplex PCR, while TCRdb's copy carries only in-frame clones and drops some. The sample consists of 150,000 to 200,000 clones, over 55% of them appearing once. Germline values: CDR1 SGHAT, CDR2 FQNNGV. The germline V and J ends were trimmed by 3 bases and 5 bases, with 11 bases remaining between them. This CDR3 has 14 residues. V usage is TRBV11-2 and J usage is TRBJ2-1, with D possibly being TRBD1 (5 bases). The receptor was derived from a man younger than 40 with type 1 diabetes. Sequenced material: naive CD4+ T cells from blood. CDR3 loop: CASSFEVRDNEQFF. The CDR3 DNA reads TGTGCCAGCAGCTTTGAGGTCAGGGACAATGAGCAGTTCTTC.